The present entry profiles one T cell receptor (beta chain) with its context. In the study's own analysis: Estimated nucleated cell counts came from reference gene primer amplification. Profiled with immunoSEQ multiplex PCR; TCRdb holds only in-frame clones, not every one. From that table come the V and J calls and clone size; the DNA was used to work out D and trimming. In the table there are about 110,000 clones, about 87% of which are singletons. The data derive from a study of blood T cell repertoires in COVID-19. Overall study: COVID-19 samples collected from the United States, Italy and Spain covered acute and convalescent phases.

Germline V lookup: CDR1 KGHSH, CDR2 LQKENI. With 3 bases clipped from V and 0 bases from J, the junction kept 3 bases outside the gene matches. This CDR3 comprises 15 residues. The sample was peripheral blood. The TCR comes from a woman between 50 and 59 years old with acute or convalescent COVID-19. This sequence joins TRBV18 and TRBJ1-1; 8 bases match TRBD1. CDR3 sequence: CASSPGQVLNTEAFF. The CDR3 DNA follows: TGTGCCAGCTCACCGGGACAGGTTCTGAACACTGAAGCTTTCTTT.